This T cell receptor beta chain was obtained from a study of a mutant IDH1 vaccine in newly diagnosed glioma. This clone was observed a single time. The antigen is unknown. In germline, CDR1 is SQVTM, CDR2 ANQGSEA. This CDR3 comprises 13 residues. V was shortened by 3 bases and J by 1 base, with 9 bases between the two germline ends. Described time point: week 23, last vaccination. Each vaccine dose was 300 ug of mutant IDH1 20-mer peptide, with topical imiquimod. Assay used: immunoSEQ multiplex PCR; TCRdb lists only in-frame clones, some missing. The data contain roughly 38,000 clones, around 76% of them singletons.

The chain recombines TRBV29-1 with TRBJ2-5; D is undetermined. The sequence came from a woman aged 40 to 50 with glioma. Some clones in this sample may be carry-over from other donors' samples. Sequenced here: PBMCs, sampled from a glioma patient whose treatment included an IDH1 peptide vaccine. Written as DNA, the CDR3 is TGCAGCGTTGACTCCCCCCTCCAAGAGACCCAGTACTTC. Translated, it gives CSVDSPLQETQYF.